This record concerns one T cell receptor beta chain sequence. The antigen is unknown. The V gene's germline CDR1 is GTSNPN and CDR2 SVGIG (reference sequence). The germline V and J ends were trimmed by 1 base and 4 bases, with 21 bases remaining between them. The CDR3 length is 17 residues. The source of the sample is a study of cytomegalovirus exposure and HLA in healthy donors. Overall study: An earlier analysis found 100 million or so unique TCR beta sequences from around 180 million T cells.

The study, taken as a whole, reports: There were reportedly fewer N-insertions in an Asian-associated ancestry cluster than the approximately 670-donor mean, in a later analysis. The later analysis indicated that the majority of CMV-associated TCR beta chains appeared HLA-restricted. Several top significant clusters appeared, in a later analysis, to be linked to common viral pathogens.

A multiplex PCR was run with 60 Vbeta primers and 13 Jbeta primers. Libraries were prepared by immunoSEQ multiplex PCR; TCRdb keeps only in-frame clonotypes and omits some of them. Among around 64,000 clones listed, around 91% were seen once. The TCR originated in a woman aged 25 to 39 in good health and CMV-seropositive. Sequencing was done on a sample of PBMCs. V and J are TRBV30 and TRBJ2-3; D may be TRBD2 (7 bases). CDR3 DNA: TGTGCCTGGAGTGCAGGGGTGGGACTATATGGCGCAGATACGCAGTATTTT. This encodes CAWSAGVGLYGADTQYF.